This T cell receptor (beta chain) originates from a study of PD-1 blockade in classical Hodgkin lymphoma. Whole-study context: Nivolumab was administered to patients intravenously at 3 mg/kg every 2 weeks. Findings of the study overall: The CD4+ diversity rise by C4D1 was clearest in complete responders. Newly diagnosed patients reportedly had lower baseline TCR diversity than healthy donors.

Time point specified: cycle 4 day 1 (C4D1), after 6 weeks of nivolumab. Each of the patients experienced relapse following autologous stem cell transplantation, and their brentuximab vedotin exposure differed. Magnetic negative selection was used to purify CD8+ T cells from thawed PBMCs. Each best response was a complete response, a partial response or progressive disease. For this clone: Its antigen remains unknown.

TCRdb's copy holds only in-frame clones and misses some; the assay was immunoSEQ multiplex PCR. In the table there are about 20,000 clones, more than 80% of which are singletons. The CDR3 runs to 14 residues. Germline assignment: CDR1 MNHEY and CDR2 SMNVEV (reference sequence). V shed 5 bases and J shed 0 bases, with 9 bases lying between them. The specimen comprised CD8+ T cells from blood, sampled before the fourth cycle of nivolumab. V and J are TRBV27 and TRBJ2-3; no clear D. The sequence was collected from a human donor with classical Hodgkin lymphoma. The CDR3 bases are TGTGCCAGCAGTAAAGCGAGGAGCACAGATACGCAGTATTTT. It encodes CASSKARSTDTQYF.